This note documents a single TCR beta chain sequence. This specimen belongs to a study of blood T cell repertoires in COVID-19. Overall study: The United States, Italy and Spain provided the acute and convalescent COVID-19 samples. T cells, B-cell-depleted T cells, or PBMCs supplied cDNA or gDNA.

The authors' processing: Amplified reference gene primers provided the basis for estimating nucleated cell counts. Assay: immunoSEQ multiplex PCR; the TCRdb copy retains only in-frame clones and omits some. V, J and clone size reflect that table, while D and trimming were determined from the DNA. This sample has 85,000 to 95,000 clones, with around 87% found just once. Trimming removed 0 bases at V and 9 bases at J, with 15 bases between. In germline, CDR1 is LNHDA, CDR2 SQIVND (reference sequence). The CDR3 spans 15 residues. The chain has TRBV19 and TRBJ1-5; a possible D gene is TRBD1 (5 bases). Input material: peripheral blood. The TCR originated in a human donor with acute or convalescent COVID-19. The donor label of this sample is uncertain. CDR3 nucleotides: TGTGCCAGTAGTATAGATCTTGCGACAGCACGGCCCCAGCATTTT. Its translation: CASSIDLATARPQHF.